This is a list of T cell receptor beta chains from one sample in a study of breast tumors, draining lymph nodes, adjacent tissues. TCRdb redid the calling of the multiplex PCR reads with MiXCR, one entry per CDR3 protein. The sample consists of approximately 250,000 distinct CDR3 sequences, 30% to 35% of them appearing once. The specimen sequenced was axillary lymph node tissue. These receptors were collected from a female donor with breast cancer. Some clones in this sample may be carry-over from other donors' samples. Both conserved end residues are part of each CDR3. The D gene is left open where the match is weak. Clone size is shown for a subset of rows, as once, few, many or a class of expanded clone.

clone_size,d_call,v_call,j_call,cdr3_aa,cdr3_nt
-,TRBD2,TRBV30,TRBJ2-3,CAWRGGLATDTQYF,TGTGCCTGGAGGGGCGGACTAGCGACAGATACGCAGTATTTT
many,-,TRBV20-1,TRBJ2-2,CSAAPFVGGTGELFF,TGCAGTGCCGCTCCATTTGTGGGGGGCACCGGGGAGCTGTTTTTT
many,-,TRBV6-5,TRBJ1-4,CAGAAGPNEKLFF,TGTGCCGGCGCTGCCGGGCCTAATGAAAAACTGTTTTTT
many,TRBD1,TRBV12-3/TRBV12-4,TRBJ2-5,CASAGQGRKTQYF,TGTGCCAGCGCGGGACAGGGGAGGAAGACCCAGTACTTC
once,-,TRBV7-9,TRBJ1-6,CASSLGQSDSPLHF,TGTGCCAGCAGCTTAGGACAGTCAGATTCACCCCTCCACTTT
once,-,TRBV19,TRBJ1-1,CASSTWENTEAFF,TGTGCCAGTAGTACCTGGGAGAACACTGAAGCTTTCTTT
many,-,TRBV7-3,TRBJ2-2,CASSLTGRTGELFF,TGTGCCAGCAGCTTAACTGGACGCACCGGGGAGCTGTTTTTT
-,TRBD1,TRBV5-4,TRBJ1-3,CASSTPQGASGNTIYF,TGTGCCAGCAGCACCCCACAGGGGGCATCTGGAAACACCATATATTTT
once,-,TRBV5-1,TRBJ2-6,CASSDDGLAGANVLTF,TGCGCCAGCAGCGACGACGGATTAGCTGGGGCCAACGTCCTGACTTTC
many,-,TRBV6-1,TRBJ2-2,CASNRVRGTGELFF,TGTGCCAGCAACCGGGTCAGGGGCACCGGGGAGCTGTTTTTT
many,TRBD1,TRBV4-1,TRBJ2-2,CASSQDAQGAQSGELFF,TGCGCCAGCAGCCAAGATGCCCAGGGGGCGCAGTCCGGGGAGCTGTTTTTT
-,-,TRBV20-1,TRBJ1-1,CSATHPLKNTEAFF,TGCAGTGCTACCCACCCTCTCAAGAACACTGAAGCTTTCTTT
many,-,TRBV11-3,TRBJ2-1,CASSLERNNEQFF,TGTGCCAGCAGCTTAGAAAGAAACAATGAGCAGTTCTTC
-,-,TRBV7-9,TRBJ2-7,CASRDLTFSGRRDHEQYF,TGTGCCAGCAGAGACCTTACCTTTAGTGGGAGACGAGACCACGAGCAGTACTTC
many,-,TRBV12-3/TRBV12-4,TRBJ2-1,CASSLINEQFF,TGTGCCAGCAGCCTTATAAATGAGCAGTTCTTC
-,-,TRBV11-1,TRBJ2-1,CASRERGLGLNEQFF,TGTGCCAGCAGAGAGAGAGGCCTGGGTTTAAATGAGCAGTTCTTC
few,-,TRBV27,TRBJ1-2,CASSPTPGWPNYGYTF,TGTGCCAGCAGCCCCACCCCCGGGTGGCCTAACTATGGCTACACCTTC
-,-,TRBV6-6,TRBJ2-1,CASSLSGVYEQFF,TGTGCCAGCAGTTTAAGTGGGGTGTATGAGCAGTTCTTC
many,-,TRBV19,TRBJ1-5,CATDSNSNQPQHF,TGTGCCACCGACAGTAATAGCAATCAGCCCCAGCATTTT
many,-,TRBV28,TRBJ2-5,CASSLSGGGETQYF,TGTGCCAGCAGTTTGAGCGGAGGGGGAGAGACCCAGTACTTC
many,-,TRBV7-2,TRBJ2-5,CASSLSRATKTQVPQYF,TGTGCCAGCAGCTTAAGCCGGGCGACTAAGACCCAAGTACCCCAGTACTTC
few,-,TRBV7-9,TRBJ1-1,CASSYYQGKNTEAFF,TGTGCCAGCAGCTACTATCAGGGGAAGAACACTGAGGCTTTCTTT
-,TRBD2,TRBV3-1,TRBJ2-3,CASSQDWLAGGSSTDTQYF,TGTGCCAGCAGCCAAGATTGGCTAGCGGGGGGTTCTAGCACAGATACGCAGTATTTT
few,-,TRBV5-4,TRBJ1-3,CASSLQGASGNTIYF,TGTGCCAGCAGCTTACAAGGGGCGTCGGGAAACACCATATATTTT
-,-,TRBV9,TRBJ1-2,CASSVAVGGGITF,-
few,-,TRBV14,TRBJ2-1,CASSQVTSRHVEPFF,TGTGCCAGCAGCCAAGTGACTTCCCGGCACGTTGAGCCGTTCTTC
-,TRBD2,TRBV5-4,TRBJ2-1,CASSLVRLAGSNEQFF,TGTGCCAGCAGCTTGGTGCGACTAGCGGGGTCTAATGAGCAGTTCTTC
-,-,TRBV2,TRBJ1-4,CASSEGKRSGKLFF,TGTGCCAGCAGTGAGGGCAAACGCTCTGGAAAACTGTTTTTT
-,TRBD1,TRBV25-1,TRBJ2-7,CASSANRGYEQYF,TGTGCCAGCAGTGCAAACAGGGGATACGAGCAGTACTTC
many,TRBD1,TRBV9,TRBJ2-1,CASSVVTGAGEQFF,TGTGCCAGCAGCGTAGTGACAGGGGCAGGTGAGCAGTTCTTC
many,TRBD2,TRBV10-1,TRBJ2-7,CASSESGGRAGEQYF,TGCGCCAGCAGTGAGTCCGGCGGGAGGGCCGGGGAGCAGTACTTC
-,TRBD1,TRBV7-9,TRBJ2-1,CASSPGQGASREQFF,TGTGCCAGCAGCCCGGGACAGGGGGCGTCGCGCGAGCAGTTCTTC
-,-,TRBV10-3,TRBJ2-7,CAIRTGPSSYEQYF,TGTGCCATCAGGACAGGTCCCAGCTCCTACGAGCAGTACTTC
-,-,TRBV5-1,TRBJ2-5,CASSLGGTREAQYF,TGCGCCAGCAGCTTGGGTGGGACGAGGGAGGCCCAGTACTTC
-,-,TRBV7-9,TRBJ2-5,CASSLAGAAGEETQYF,TGTGCCAGCAGCTTAGCGGGGGCCGCTGGCGAAGAGACCCAGTACTTC
many,TRBD1,TRBV30,TRBJ2-1,CASDRGSYNEQFF,TGTGCTTCAGACAGGGGGTCCTACAATGAGCAGTTCTTC
many,-,TRBV6-5,TRBJ1-6,CASQNRDGTPLHF,TGTGCCAGCCAAAACCGGGACGGGACACCCCTCCACTTT
-,TRBD2,TRBV20-1,TRBJ2-3,CSAMSSGGTDTQYF,TGCAGTGCTATGTCTAGCGGGGGGACAGATACGCAGTATTTT
many,-,TRBV7-8,TRBJ1-2,CASTPGPVYGYTF,TGTGCCAGCACCCCCGGGCCCGTCTATGGCTACACCTTC
many,-,TRBV5-5,TRBJ1-2,CASSRPFVYGYTF,TGTGCCAGCAGCCGACCCTTTGTTTACGGCTACACCTTC
-,TRBD2,TRBV6-1,TRBJ2-5,CASREHRLAGVGETQYF,TGTGCCAGCAGGGAACACCGACTAGCGGGGGTTGGAGAGACCCAGTACTTC
many,TRBD2,TRBV5-1,TRBJ2-3,CASSLSGGAGADTQYF,TGCGCCAGCAGCTTAAGCGGGGGGGCTGGGGCAGATACGCAGTATTTT
-,-,TRBV5-5,TRBJ2-5,CASSRDSGRLGQPQYF,TGTGCCAGCAGCCGGGACTCAGGGCGTCTAGGTCAGCCCCAGTACTTC
many,-,TRBV15,TRBJ2-5,CATSREEGELKETQYF,TGTGCCACCAGCAGAGAGGAGGGGGAGCTGAAAGAGACCCAGTACTTC
many,-,TRBV11-3,TRBJ2-7,CASSFYSYEQYF,TGTGCCAGCAGCTTTTATAGCTACGAGCAGTACTTC
few,-,TRBV6-4,TRBJ2-1,CASSDGTGRQEQFF,TGTGCCAGCAGTGACGGGACTGGCCGCCAGGAGCAGTTCTTC
many,-,TRBV7-9,TRBJ2-7,CASSLAADYEQYF,TGTGCCAGCAGCTTAGCTGCAGACTACGAGCAGTACTTC
many,-,TRBV7-2,TRBJ1-2,CASSSPTARGGYTF,TGTGCCAGCAGCTCTCCGACAGCTCGAGGGGGCTACACCTTC
many,-,TRBV10-3,TRBJ1-6,CAISEGDNNSPLHF,TGTGCCATCAGTGAAGGGGATAATAATTCACCCCTCCACTTT
-,TRBD1,TRBV18,TRBJ2-1,CASSIGQGIANEQFF,TGTGCCAGCTCAATCGGACAGGGTATCGCCAATGAGCAGTTCTTC
-,-,TRBV6-2/TRBV6-3,TRBJ1-5,CASSPQGSYSNQPQHF,TGTGCCAGCAGCCCTCAAGGGAGCTATAGCAATCAGCCCCAGCATTTT
many,-,TRBV4-3,TRBJ1-2,CASSNRGGGYTF,TGCGCCAGCAGCAACCGGGGTGGAGGCTACACCTTC